This entry describes one T cell receptor (beta chain). These data are taken from a study of blood T cell repertoires in COVID-19. On the study more broadly: The origin of the acute and convalescent COVID-19 samples was the United States, Italy and Spain. The analysed material was cDNA or gDNA that came from T cells, B-cell-depleted T cells, or PBMCs.

As originally analysed: Amplifying reference gene primers gave estimates of nucleated cell counts. Libraries were prepared by immunoSEQ multiplex PCR; TCRdb keeps only in-frame clonotypes and omits some of them. That table supplies the V and J calls and clone size; D and trimming were determined from the DNA. The sample shows 20,000 to 25,000 clones, 80% of them seen only once. This CDR3 spans 13 amino acids. This rearrangement joins TRBV21-1 to TRBJ1-5; the DNA was not compared with TRBD1, the D call given in the table. TRBV21-1 is termed a pseudogene. The receptor comes from a man aged 55-75 years with active COVID-19. Sample: peripheral blood. The CDR3 sequence is CASSTGRVQPQHF. In DNA, the CDR3 is TGTGCCAGCAGTACAGGGAGAGTTCAGCCCCAGCATTTT.